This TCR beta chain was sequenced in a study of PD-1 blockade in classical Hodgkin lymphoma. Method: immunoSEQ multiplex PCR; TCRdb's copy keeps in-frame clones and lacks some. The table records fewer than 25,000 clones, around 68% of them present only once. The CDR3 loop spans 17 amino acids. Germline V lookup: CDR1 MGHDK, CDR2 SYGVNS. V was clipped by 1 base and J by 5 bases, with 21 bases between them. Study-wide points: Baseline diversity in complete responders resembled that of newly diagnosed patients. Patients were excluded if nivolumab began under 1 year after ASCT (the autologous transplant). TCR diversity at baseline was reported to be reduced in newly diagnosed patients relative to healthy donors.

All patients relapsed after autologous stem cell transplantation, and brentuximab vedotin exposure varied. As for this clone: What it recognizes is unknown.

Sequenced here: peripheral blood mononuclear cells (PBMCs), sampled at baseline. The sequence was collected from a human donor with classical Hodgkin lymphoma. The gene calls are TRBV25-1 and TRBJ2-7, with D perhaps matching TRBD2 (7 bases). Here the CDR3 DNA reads TGTGCCAGCAGTGAATCTACTAGAACACGGGGGGCTCACGAGCAGTACTTC. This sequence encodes CASSESTRTRGAHEQYF.